These 26 T cell receptor beta chains share one sample of origin, sequenced in a study of neurological immune-mediated disorders. The time point was: longitudinal time-point 3. TCRdb re-analysed the 5' RACE reads in MiXCR, keeping a single row per CDR3 protein. The repertoire holds fewer than 110,000 distinct CDR3 sequences, 10% to 14% seen once, with around 3.1% in the top ten. Sequencing used PBMCs. These receptors came from a female donor with HTLV-1-associated myelopathy (HAM/TSP).

The rearrangement links TRBV19 to TRBJ2-1, with 7 bases aligning to TRBD1. CDR3 size: 11 residues. The J segment lost 10 bases and the V segment lost 11 bases, leaving 8 bases of the junction unmatched. Germline-derived CDR1 and CDR2 are LNHDA and SQIVND (reference sequence). The CDR3 bases are TGTGCCTCATACAGGGGCAACGAGCAGTTCTTC. Protein sequence: CASYRGNEQFF.

The chain links TRBV7-2 to TRBJ2-7, with TRBD2 matching 11 bases. CDR3 size: 16 residues. Germline V gene lookup returns CDR1 SGHTA and CDR2 FQGNSA. After removal of 1 base from V and 3 bases from J, the junction contained 5 bases not matched to a gene. The chain's CDR3 is CASSLGLAGSYYEQYF. The CDR3 DNA reads TGTGCCAGCAGCTTAGGACTAGCGGGGAGCTACTACGAGCAGTACTTC.

In this sample, this clonotype turned up many times. The chain combines TRBV5-1 with TRBJ2-7, with TRBD1 matching 8 bases. Germline CDR1 and CDR2: SGHRS and YFSETQ. The CDR3 loop spans 16 amino acids. V shed 0 bases and J 4 bases; nucleotides not matched to a gene: 9. CDR3 in amino acids: CASSLVGAGGTYEQYF. CDR3 DNA sequence: TGCGCCAGCAGCTTGGTTGGCGCAGGGGGCACTTACGAGCAGTACTTC.

This clonotype has a count of ten or more. The chain recombines TRBV7-2 with TRBJ2-5; D remains ambiguous. CDR1 is SGHTA, CDR2 FQGNSA, per germline. The CDR3 length is 13 residues. V was trimmed by 3 bases and J by 5 bases, leaving 10 bases between them. CDR3 in amino acids: CASSFGSLETQYF. CDR3 sequence (DNA): TGTGCCAGCAGCTTTGGCAGCTTGGAGACCCAGTACTTC. The full variable domain, rest sourced from reference TRBV7-2 and TRBJ2-5, is GAGVSQSPSNKVTEKGKDVELRCDPISGHTALYWYRQSLGQGLEFLIYFQGNSAPDKSGLPSDRFSAERTGGSVSTLTIQRTQQEDSAVYLCASSFGSLETQYFGPGTRLLVL.

In its sample, this clonotype was seen many times. The chain recombines TRBV6-6 with TRBJ2-1; no definite D call. Germline lookup yields CDR1 MNHNY and CDR2 SVGAGI (reference sequence). Trimming cost V 2 bases and J 0 bases, with 8 bases left between them. This CDR3 contains 15 residues. CDR3 in amino acids: CASSYGSSSYNEQFF. The CDR3 DNA reads TGTGCCAGCAGTTACGGGTCGAGCTCCTACAATGAGCAGTTCTTC.

In this sample, this clonotype turned up many times. The V and J genes are TRBV6-5 and TRBJ2-7; the match to TRBD1 covers 8 bases. V was pared by 7 bases and J by 2 bases, with 4 bases of the junction left unmatched. The length of the CDR3 is 13 residues. Germline CDR1 is MNHEY and CDR2 is SVGAGI. The CDR3 region has the DNA TGTGCCAGCACTGGGACAGGCGCCTACGAGCAGTACTTC. The encoded protein is CASTGTGAYEQYF.

This clonotype was seen at least ten times. The rearrangement joins TRBV20-1 to TRBJ2-7; maybe TRBD1 (5 bases). Germline V gene sequence: CDR1 DFQATT, CDR2 SNEGSKA (reference sequence). CDR3 length: 12 residues. Trimming cost V 6 bases and J 5 bases, with 14 bases left between them. CDR3: CSAAGIVNEQYF. In DNA, the CDR3 is TGCAGTGCAGCAGGGATAGTCAACGAGCAGTACTTC.

This clonotype appeared many times. The chain is built from TRBV9 and TRBJ2-1; no firm D call. V gave up 1 base and J gave up 8 bases, with 13 bases separating them. CDR1 is SGDLS and CDR2 is YYNGEE in the germline V gene. This CDR3 has 14 amino acids. CDR3 in DNA: TGTGCCAGCAGCGTAATGCCCCCCCCGCATGAGCAGTTCTTC. Encoded protein: CASSVMPPPHEQFF.

This clonotype was recorded many times. This rearrangement joins TRBV5-1 to TRBJ2-3, with D perhaps assigned TRBD1 or TRBD2 (5 bases each). V lost 6 bases to trimming and J lost 6 bases, with 20 bases between them. This CDR3 has 15 amino acids. Per germline, CDR1 SGHRS and CDR2 YFSETQ. The CDR3 reads CASTYVGEGLDTQYF. CDR3 nucleotide sequence: TGCGCCAGCACTTACGTAGGAGAGGGGTTGGATACGCAGTATTTT.

This clonotype turned up a few times. The chain links TRBV9 to TRBJ1-5; D call uncertain. The CDR3 sequence is 13 residues long. Per germline, CDR1 SGDLS and CDR2 YYNGEE. The V end was cut by 0 bases, the J end by 9 bases, with 10 bases between. For the CDR3, the DNA is TGTGCCAGCAGCGTAGGCCTAGGTGGGCCCCAGCATTTT. Protein sequence: CASSVGLGGPQHF. Together with reference TRBV9 and TRBJ1-5, the CDR3 gives the full variable domain: DSGVTQTPKHLITATGQRVTLRCSPRSGDLSVYWYQQSLDQGLQFLIQYYNGEERAKGNILERFSAQQFPDLHSELNLSSLELGDSALYFCASSVGLGGPQHFGDGTRLSIL.

This clonotype was recorded at least ten times. The chain carries TRBV6-6 and TRBJ2-5; maybe TRBD2 (5 bases). The germline V gene encodes CDR1 MNHNY and CDR2 SVGAGI (reference sequence). Trimming removed 2 bases at V and 7 bases at J, with 11 bases between. This CDR3 has 13 amino acids. This chain's CDR3 is CASSYVLGGTQYF. In DNA form, the CDR3 reads TGTGCCAGCAGTTACGTTCTAGGAGGGACCCAGTACTTC.

This clonotype was detected ten times or more. V usage is TRBV20-1 and J usage is TRBJ2-1; D unresolved. Germline assignment: CDR1 DFQATT and CDR2 SNEGSKA (reference sequence). This CDR3 spans 10 amino acids. With 5 bases removed from V and 9 bases from J, the gap between germline ends came to 8 bases. The chain's CDR3 is CSAPYGEQFF. CDR3 bases: TGCAGTGCTCCCTACGGTGAGCAGTTCTTC.

Concerning this clonotype itself: A clone one base away is much larger, so this may be a read error. V is TRBV10-2 and J is TRBJ2-3; unclear D gene. Trimming removed 6 bases at V and 0 bases at J, with 13 bases between. Germline lookup yields CDR1 WSHSY and CDR2 SAAADI. This CDR3 spans 15 amino acids. The CDR3 region has the DNA TGCGCCAGCAGCCCCTGTAGGAGCAGCACAGATACGCAGTATTTT. It translates to CASSPCRSSTDTQYF.

This clonotype was seen repeatedly, ten times or more. This sequence joins TRBV27 and TRBJ1-6, with a tentative D call TRBD1 (6 bases). The V end was cut by 7 bases, the J end by 6 bases, with 10 bases between. Looked up from germline, CDR1 is MNHEY and CDR2 is SMNVEV (reference sequence). This CDR3 contains 13 residues. The DNA for the CDR3 is TGTGCCAGCACCGGACAGTCTAATTCACCCCTCCACTTT. Protein sequence: CASTGQSNSPLHF.

In this sample, this clonotype turned up many times. The chain uses TRBV7-9 and TRBJ2-2, with D hard to call. CDR3 size: 11 residues. Trimming took off 2 bases at V and 7 bases at J, with 2 bases between the two ends. Per germline, CDR1 SEHNR and CDR2 FQNEAQ (reference sequence). CDR3 amino acids: CASSLLGELFF. CDR3 nucleotide sequence: TGTGCCAGCAGCTTACTCGGGGAGCTGTTTTTT.

This clonotype came up a few times. The chain combines TRBV7-8 with TRBJ1-2; D possibly corresponds to TRBD1 (6 bases). The germline gives CDR1 SGHVS, CDR2 FQNEAQ. Trimming removed 3 bases at V and 2 bases at J, with 13 bases between. The CDR3 has 15 amino acids. The CDR3 DNA is TGTGCCAGCAGCTTGGACTTTCAGGGGAACTATGGCTACACCTTC. As protein: CASSLDFQGNYGYTF.

This clonotype was found many times. The rearrangement joins TRBV2 to TRBJ2-6, with D tentatively TRBD1 (6 bases). The length of the CDR3 is 15 residues. The germline V gene encodes CDR1 SNHLY and CDR2 FYNNEI. V lost 6 bases and J 2 bases, leaving 11 bases between the germline ends. CDR3 in amino acids: CASSAQGAGANVLTF. CDR3 sequence (DNA): TGTGCCAGCAGCGCACAGGGTGCTGGGGCCAACGTCCTGACTTTC.

At least ten counts were recorded for this clonotype. The V gene is TRBV3-1, the J gene TRBJ2-2, with TRBD1 as a possible D gene (7 bases). The V end was cut by 4 bases, the J end by 4 bases, with 16 bases between. This CDR3 has 16 residues. Germline V gene lookup returns CDR1 LGHDT and CDR2 YNNKEL (reference sequence). CDR3 DNA: TGTGCCAGCAGCCTCGGCAGGGGGGCGGGCACCGGGGAGCTGTTTTTT. This sequence encodes CASSLGRGAGTGELFF.

This clonotype came up many times. The chain employs TRBV10-2 and TRBJ2-1, with D tentatively TRBD2 (6 bases). In germline, CDR1 is WSHSY, CDR2 SAAADI. The CDR3 extends over 14 amino acids. Trimming took 0 bases from V and 12 from J, leaving 15 bases between them. CDR3 DNA sequence: TGCGCCAGCAGTGAGTCGGCGGGGAGAATGAGGCAGTTCTTC. Translating gives CASSESAGRMRQFF.

At least ten counts were recorded for this clonotype. The rearrangement joins TRBV7-9 to TRBJ2-5; TRBD1 aligns across 8 bases. Germline trimming cut 3 bases from V and 4 bases from J; bases unmatched to any gene: 10. Germline V lookup: CDR1 SEHNR, CDR2 FQNEAQ (reference sequence). This CDR3 is 16 amino acids long. CDR3 DNA: TGTGCCAGCAGCTTTGGCAGGGGGCAATCAGGAGAGACCCAGTACTTC. Amino acids: CASSFGRGQSGETQYF.

With respect to this clonotype: A much larger clone differs by one base, so this may be a read error. The gene calls are TRBV5-1 and TRBJ2-5, with TRBD1 as a possible D gene (6 bases). With 0 bases removed from V and 4 bases from J, the gap between germline ends came to 13 bases. This CDR3 is built from 15 residues. The germline V gene has CDR1 SGHRS and CDR2 YFSETQ. In DNA form, the CDR3 reads TGCGCCAGCAGCTTGGGCAGGGGTATAATAGAGACCCAGTACTTC. Its translation: CASSLGRGIIETQYF.

This clonotype came up many times. The chain is built from TRBV12-3 or TRBV12-4 and TRBJ1-2, with D possibly TRBD1 on 5 matching bases. The V end lost 3 bases, the J end lost 4 bases, and 9 bases lay between the germline ends. The CDR3 has 13 amino acids. CDR3 in DNA: TGTGCCAGCAGTTTCACCAGGGCCTATGGCTACACCTTC. This codes for CASSFTRAYGYTF.

The sample holds many counts of this clonotype. J is TRBJ2-5 and V is TRBV5-5; tentatively, D is TRBD2 (5 bases). Germline assignment: CDR1 SGHKS and CDR2 YYEKEE (reference sequence). The V end lost 4 bases, the J end lost 1 base, and 11 bases lay between the germline ends. The CDR3 runs 14 residues. The CDR3 here is CASSRAAIQETQYF. The CDR3 DNA reads as TGTGCCAGCAGCCGAGCGGCTATCCAAGAGACCCAGTACTTC.

This clonotype was counted many times. This chain connects TRBV12-3 or TRBV12-4 to TRBJ2-7; D gene unclear. The CDR3 consists of 13 residues. The ends were cut back, 6 bases at V and 1 base at J, with 10 bases in the middle. The CDR3: CASRRPGSYEQYF. The CDR3 nucleotides read TGTGCCAGCAGACGACCCGGTTCCTACGAGCAGTACTTC.

In this sample, this clonotype turned up many times. This rearrangement joins TRBV20-1 to TRBJ2-1; 9 bases fit TRBD2. Germline-derived CDR1 and CDR2 are DFQATT and SNEGSKA (reference sequence). The junction had 7 bases not matched to a gene; V was cut back by 5 bases and J by 2 bases. CDR3 size: 15 residues. CDR3 DNA sequence: TGCAGTGCTCCCCCCCCTAGCGGGGCCTACAATGAGCAGTTCTTC. The encoded protein is CSAPPPSGAYNEQFF.

Ten or more counts support this clonotype. J is TRBJ2-5 and V is TRBV5-1; the D is unclear. This CDR3 region has 14 residues. Trimming left V 0 bases short and J 2 bases short, with 8 bases between. Germline assignment: CDR1 SGHRS and CDR2 YFSETQ. This CDR3 reads CASSLGYRQETQYF. DNA of the CDR3: TGCGCCAGCAGCTTGGGCTATAGACAAGAGACCCAGTACTTC. The variable domain in full, with the rest retrieved from reference TRBV5-1 and TRBJ2-5, is KAGVTQTPRYLIKTRGQQVTLSCSPISGHRSVSWYQQTPGQGLQFLFEYFSETQRNKGNFPGRFSGRQFSNSRSEMNVSTLELGDSALYLCASSLGYRQETQYFGPGTRLLVL.